This passage covers 17 T cell receptor beta chains from one sample sequenced in a study of blood T cell repertoires in COVID-19 (dated by TCRdb to the early 2020s). The protocol used for the library was the immunoSEQ multiplex PCR assay. In its TCRdb copy, this immuneACCESS table keeps in-frame sequences only and misses some clones. Where compared with another copy, unresolved V genes explain less than half of these, and the others have no known cause. For this sample there are roughly 190,000 clones; 80% to 90% appear just once. The biggest ten clones account for about 1% of the sample. Sequencing was done on a sample of peripheral blood. The origin of the receptors is a young man with acute or convalescent COVID-19.

CDR3 in amino acids: CASSGQSAGELFF. The CDR3 DNA is TGTGCCAGTTCGGGACAGTCGGCCGGGGAGCTGTTTTTT. The rearrangement uses TRBV19 and TRBJ2-2; 7 nucleotides line up with TRBD1. Looked up from germline, CDR1 is LNHDA and CDR2 is SQIVND (reference sequence). The CDR3 is 13 residues long. The V and J ends lost 8 bases and 6 bases, in that order; junction bases with no gene match: 6.

The chain is built from TRBV7-9 and TRBJ1-1; 7 nucleotides agree with TRBD1. The CDR3 length is 15 residues. Looked up from germline, CDR1 is SEHNR and CDR2 is FQNEAQ (reference sequence). Losses at the gene ends were 4 bases for V and 1 base for J; bases not matched to a gene: 6. The CDR3 DNA is TGTGCCAGCAGCTCGAGACAGGGTCGGAACACTGAAGCTTTCTTT. Protein product: CASSSRQGRNTEAFF. The full variable domain, with the rest looked up from reference TRBV7-9 and TRBJ1-1, is DTGVSQNPRHKITKRGQNVTFRCDPISEHNRLYWYRQTLGQGPEFLTYFQNEAQLEKSRLLSDRFSAERPKGSFSTLEIQRTEQGDSAMYLCASSSRQGRNTEAFFGQGTRLTVV.

This chain links TRBV6-5 with TRBJ2-7; D not certain. This CDR3 contains 15 residues. Germline lookup yields CDR1 MNHEY and CDR2 SVGAGI. V was clipped by 0 bases and J by 3 bases, with 12 bases between them. CDR3 sequence reads: CASSYSKYSSYEQYF. CDR3 DNA: TGTGCCAGCAGTTACTCGAAGTACTCGAGCTACGAGCAGTACTTC.

The chain employs TRBV3-1 (or the pseudogene TRBV3-2) and TRBJ1-3, with 7 bases lining up with TRBD1. Germline assignment: CDR1 LGHDT and CDR2 YNNKEL (reference sequence). V trimming: 4 bases; J trimming: 5 bases; junction bases outside the gene matches: 11. The CDR3 contains 16 residues. CDR3 in amino acids: CASSPRQGGIRNTIYF. CDR3 coding DNA: TGTGCCAGCAGCCCCCGACAGGGAGGTATTCGAAACACCATATATTTT.

This chain connects TRBV7-2 to TRBJ1-6; no clear D gene. The CDR3 is 15 residues long. V shed 5 bases and J shed 9 bases, with 17 bases lying between them. Germline V CDR1 and CDR2: SGHTA, FQGNSA. This CDR3 reads CASSANRPGGSPLHF. CDR3 DNA sequence: TGTGCCAGCAGCGCTAACCGGCCTGGCGGTTCACCCCTCCACTTT.

The CDR3 coding sequence is TGTGCCAGCAGCCCGGGAGGGACAACTTATGGCTACACCTTC. Translated: CASSPGGTTYGYTF. The rearrangement links TRBV5-4 to TRBJ1-2, with D perhaps TRBD1 (6 bases). Germline CDR1 SGHNT, CDR2 YYREEE (reference sequence). The length of the CDR3 is 14 residues. V was cut by 4 bases and J by 5 bases, with 15 bases left in between.

The count of this clone is one. The rearrangement uses TRBV4-2 and TRBJ1-3; 7 bases match TRBD1. V trimming: 6 bases; J trimming: 3 bases; junction bases outside the gene matches: 2. CDR3 size: 13 residues. CDR1 LGHNA and CDR2 YNFKEQ come from the germline V gene. CDR3 DNA sequence: TGTGCCAGCAGGGGACAGATTGGAAACACCATATATTTT. Its translation is CASRGQIGNTIYF.

The chain has TRBV28 and TRBJ2-3; TRBD1 matches at 10 bases. V shed 3 bases, J shed 3 bases, and the junction held 3 bases outside the gene matches. Germline-derived CDR1 and CDR2 are MDHEN and SYDVKM. The CDR3 is 15 amino acids. The CDR3 spells CASSFLGQGTDTQYF. The CDR3 DNA reads as TGTGCCAGCAGTTTCCTGGGACAGGGGACAGATACGCAGTATTTT. Full variable domain (missing parts from reference TRBV28 and TRBJ2-3): DVKVTQSSRYLVKRTGEKVFLECVQDMDHENMFWYRQDPGLGLRLIYFSYDVKMKEKGDIPEGYSVSREKKERFSLILESASTNQTSMYLCASSFLGQGTDTQYFGPGTRLTVL.

The rearrangement joins TRBV27 to TRBJ2-1; 7 bases line up with TRBD1. The trim removed 2 bases at V and 12 bases at J, leaving 7 bases unmatched. Germline loops: CDR1 MNHEY, CDR2 SMNVEV (reference sequence). This CDR3 is 13 amino acids long. The CDR3 DNA follows: TGTGCCAGCAGTTTAGCTACAGGGGTTGGGCAGTTCTTC. Amino acids: CASSLATGVGQFF.

This clone was seen only once. The V gene is TRBV11-3, the J gene TRBJ2-7; 11 nucleotides line up with TRBD2. This CDR3 has 18 amino acids. The junction had 15 bases not matched to a gene; V was cut back by 7 bases and J by 1 base. Germline V CDR1 and CDR2: SGHNT, YENEEA. The CDR3 DNA follows: TGTGCCAGCACCGAACGGGCTAGCGGGAGGACCGAGTCCTACGAGCAGTACTTC. It is translated as CASTERASGRTESYEQYF.

This clone has just one count. This CDR3 is CASRYLSTEAFF. The CDR3 DNA sequence: TGTGCCAGCAGGTACCTCAGCACTGAAGCTTTCTTT. This chain uses TRBV28 with TRBJ1-1; no clear D gene. Germline assignment: CDR1 MDHEN and CDR2 SYDVKM. The CDR3 sequence is 12 residues long. V was pared by 6 bases and J by 4 bases, with 9 bases between. Using reference TRBV28 and TRBJ1-1 for the parts outside the CDR3, the full variable domain is DVKVTQSSRYLVKRTGEKVFLECVQDMDHENMFWYRQDPGLGLRLIYFSYDVKMKEKGDIPEGYSVSREKKERFSLILESASTNQTSMYLCASRYLSTEAFFGQGTRLTVV.

This clone was seen a few times. This chain links TRBV9 with TRBJ2-1; 9 bases are a match to TRBD2. Germline CDR1 SGDLS, CDR2 YYNGEE. The CDR3 is 15 residues long. Germline trimming cut 0 bases from V and 4 bases from J; bases unmatched to any gene: 2. The CDR3 region is CASSVALAGYNEQFF. The CDR3 nucleotides are TGTGCCAGCAGCGTAGCGCTAGCGGGATACAATGAGCAGTTCTTC.

This rearrangement joins TRBV21-1 to TRBJ2-3; TRBD1 reflects the table's D call only, with no check against the DNA. TRBV21-1 is an annotated pseudogene. The CDR3 loop spans 14 amino acids. The CDR3 reads CASSKGRRTDTQYF. The CDR3 DNA reads TGTGCCAGCAGCAAGGGGCGCCGCACAGATACGCAGTATTTT.

The CDR3 DNA reads as TGTGCCAGCAGCCTCAGGACCTACAATGAGCAGTTCTTC. This codes for CASSLRTYNEQFF. The chain uses TRBV27 and TRBJ2-1; D unresolved. The germline CDR1 and CDR2 sequences are MNHEY and SMNVEV (reference sequence). Trimming stripped 6 bases from V and 2 bases from J, with 8 bases between. The CDR3 extends over 13 amino acids.

The chain employs TRBV19 and TRBJ2-7; a weak D match, TRBD1 (5 bases). This CDR3 comprises 15 residues. From germline, CDR1 is LNHDA and CDR2 SQIVND (reference sequence). V lost 5 bases and J lost 6, with 20 bases in between. CDR3 sequence reads: CASSPQGSSSSEQYF. The CDR3 DNA is TGTGCCAGTAGTCCCCAGGGTTCATCGTCGTCCGAGCAGTACTTC.

Note on this clone: Germline is not matched at one junction end, which may reflect a read error. The rearrangement links TRBV6-5 to TRBJ1-1, with 8 bases identical to TRBD1. Per the germline V gene, CDR1 is MNHEY and CDR2 is SVGAGI. This CDR3 comprises 13 residues. Here the CDR3 DNA reads TGTGCCAGCAGCGCGACTTTGACAGGGGTGCTTGCTTTT. Its protein is CASSATLTGVLAF.

V usage is TRBV11-2 and J usage is TRBJ2-1; D is possibly TRBD2 (6 bases). In germline, CDR1 is SGHAT, CDR2 FQNNGV. Trimming took 5 bases from V and 4 from J, leaving 15 bases between them. The CDR3 is 15 amino acids. CDR3 in DNA: TGTGCCAGCAGCGTACTCGGGACTCGATACAATGAGCAGTTCTTC. Translating gives CASSVLGTRYNEQFF.